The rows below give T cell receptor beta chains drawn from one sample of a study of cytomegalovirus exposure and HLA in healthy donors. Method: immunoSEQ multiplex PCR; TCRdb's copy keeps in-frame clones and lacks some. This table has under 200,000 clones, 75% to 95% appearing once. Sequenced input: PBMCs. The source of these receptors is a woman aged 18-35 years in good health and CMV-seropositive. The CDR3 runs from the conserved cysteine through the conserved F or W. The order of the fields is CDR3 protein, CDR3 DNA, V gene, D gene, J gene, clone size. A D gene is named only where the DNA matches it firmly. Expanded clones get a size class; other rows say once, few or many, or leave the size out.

CDR3aa: CASRLPGAKNIQYF; CDR3nt: TGTGCCAGCAGACTCCCTGGAGCCAAAAACATTCAGTACTTC; v_gene: TRBV27; d_gene: -; j_gene: TRBJ2-4; abundance: once
CDR3aa: CASSPNLTGGKNEQYF; CDR3nt: TGTGCCAGCTCACCGAACCTGACAGGGGGGAAGAACGAGCAGTACTTC; v_gene: TRBV18; d_gene: TRBD1; j_gene: TRBJ2-7; abundance: -
CDR3aa: CASSVEAGNTEAFF; CDR3nt: TGTGCCAGCAGCGTAGAGGCAGGGAACACTGAAGCTTTCTTT; v_gene: TRBV9; d_gene: -; j_gene: TRBJ1-1; abundance: -
CDR3aa: CACGTANTGELFF; CDR3nt: TGTGCCTGTGGGACAGCGAACACCGGGGAGCTGTTTTTT; v_gene: TRBV30; d_gene: TRBD1; j_gene: TRBJ2-2; abundance: -
CDR3aa: CASMEGVNTEAFF; CDR3nt: TGTGCCAGCATGGAAGGGGTGAACACTGAAGCTTTCTTT; v_gene: TRBV25-1; d_gene: -; j_gene: TRBJ1-1; abundance: -
CDR3aa: CASSRLRGNNSPLHF; CDR3nt: TGTGCCAGCAGTCGCCTTCGAGGGAACAATTCACCCCTCCACTTT; v_gene: TRBV6-5; d_gene: -; j_gene: TRBJ1-6; abundance: -
CDR3aa: CSVEIASDYEQYF; CDR3nt: TGCAGCGTTGAGATAGCGTCGGACTACGAGCAGTACTTC; v_gene: TRBV29-1; d_gene: -; j_gene: TRBJ2-7; abundance: -
CDR3aa: CASTRTSGANNEQFF; CDR3nt: TGTGCCAGCACTAGGACTAGCGGAGCCAACAATGAGCAGTTCTTC; v_gene: TRBV6-4; d_gene: TRBD2; j_gene: TRBJ2-1; abundance: -
CDR3aa: CASNLDRAVTEAFF; CDR3nt: TGTGCCAGCAACTTAGACAGGGCAGTGACTGAAGCTTTCTTT; v_gene: TRBV28; d_gene: TRBD1; j_gene: TRBJ1-1; abundance: -
CDR3aa: CASSLAAFSYEQYF; CDR3nt: TGTGCCAGCAGCTTGGCCGCGTTCTCCTACGAGCAGTACTTC; v_gene: TRBV5-5; d_gene: -; j_gene: TRBJ2-7; abundance: -
CDR3aa: CASSLGSGRETQYF; CDR3nt: TGTGCCAGCAGCTTGGGGTCAGGGCGGGAGACCCAGTACTTC; v_gene: TRBV5-4; d_gene: -; j_gene: TRBJ2-5; abundance: -
CDR3aa: CASSWGTGEAYEQYF; CDR3nt: TGTGCCAGCAGTTGGGGGACAGGGGAAGCCTACGAGCAGTACTTC; v_gene: TRBV6-5; d_gene: TRBD1; j_gene: TRBJ2-7; abundance: -
CDR3aa: CASSLAGDYGYTF; CDR3nt: TGCGCCAGCAGCTTGGCAGGGGACTATGGCTACACCTTC; v_gene: TRBV5-1; d_gene: -; j_gene: TRBJ1-2; abundance: -
CDR3aa: CASSVSAGAGGYEQYF; CDR3nt: TGTGCCAGCAGCGTTTCGGCGGGAGCTGGCGGTTACGAGCAGTACTTC; v_gene: TRBV9; d_gene: TRBD2; j_gene: TRBJ2-7; abundance: -
CDR3aa: CASSEARIYYNEQFF; CDR3nt: TGTGCCAGCAGTGAAGCGCGGATCTACTACAATGAGCAGTTCTTC; v_gene: TRBV2; d_gene: -; j_gene: TRBJ2-1; abundance: -
CDR3aa: CSVEGQTSGTLEQFF; CDR3nt: TGCAGCGTTGAAGGGCAAACTAGCGGGACGCTTGAGCAGTTCTTC; v_gene: TRBV29-1; d_gene: TRBD2; j_gene: TRBJ2-1; abundance: -
CDR3aa: CASSELWGEGGYTF; CDR3nt: TGTGCCAGCAGTGAATTATGGGGGGAAGGCGGCTACACCTTC; v_gene: TRBV2; d_gene: -; j_gene: TRBJ1-2; abundance: -
CDR3aa: CSVRDRENYGYTF; CDR3nt: TGCAGCGTCCGGGACAGGGAAAACTATGGCTACACCTTC; v_gene: TRBV29-1; d_gene: TRBD1; j_gene: TRBJ1-2; abundance: -
CDR3aa: CASTLGRGPDHNEQFF; CDR3nt: TGTGCCAGTACCCTTGGGCGGGGGCCCGACCACAATGAGCAGTTCTTC; v_gene: TRBV19; d_gene: -; j_gene: TRBJ2-1; abundance: -
CDR3aa: CASSIIGTSGGVDEQFF; CDR3nt: TGTGCCAGTAGTATAATCGGGACTAGCGGGGGGGTGGATGAGCAGTTCTTC; v_gene: TRBV19; d_gene: TRBD2; j_gene: TRBJ2-1; abundance: -
CDR3aa: CSVEVGWPGAQETQYF; CDR3nt: TGCAGCGTTGAAGTAGGGTGGCCAGGGGCCCAAGAGACCCAGTACTTC; v_gene: TRBV29-1; d_gene: -; j_gene: TRBJ2-5; abundance: -
CDR3aa: CASSLGTSGGLPGYEQYF; CDR3nt: TGTGCCAGCAGCCTCGGGACTAGCGGGGGCCTCCCTGGGTACGAGCAGTACTTC; v_gene: TRBV13; d_gene: TRBD2; j_gene: TRBJ2-7; abundance: -
CDR3aa: CASSLAQEGADTQYF; CDR3nt: TGCGCCAGCAGCTTGGCGCAGGAGGGCGCCGATACGCAGTATTTT; v_gene: TRBV5-1; d_gene: -; j_gene: TRBJ2-3; abundance: -
CDR3aa: CASSLGADTQYF; CDR3nt: TGTGCCAGCAGCTTAGGAGCAGATACGCAGTATTTT; v_gene: TRBV7-6; d_gene: -; j_gene: TRBJ2-3; abundance: -
CDR3aa: CASNPTGSTDTQYF; CDR3nt: TGTGCCAGCAACCCGACAGGGAGCACAGATACGCAGTATTTT; v_gene: TRBV9; d_gene: TRBD1; j_gene: TRBJ2-3; abundance: -
CDR3aa: CASRKAGNSPLHF; CDR3nt: TGCGCCAGCAGGAAAGCAGGGAATTCACCCCTCCACTTT; v_gene: TRBV4-1; d_gene: -; j_gene: TRBJ1-6; abundance: few
CDR3aa: CASSGDRAYEQYF; CDR3nt: TGCGCCAGCAGCGGGGACAGGGCCTACGAGCAGTACTTC; v_gene: TRBV5-1; d_gene: TRBD1; j_gene: TRBJ2-7; abundance: -
CDR3aa: CASSPTVYEQYF; CDR3nt: TGTGCCAGCAGCCCCACGGTATACGAGCAGTACTTC; v_gene: TRBV7-9; d_gene: -; j_gene: TRBJ2-7; abundance: -
CDR3aa: CASSQDPLSTSGSSGELFF; CDR3nt: TGTGCCAGCAGCCAAGACCCCCTTTCGACTAGCGGGAGTTCCGGGGAGCTGTTTTTT; v_gene: TRBV4-2; d_gene: TRBD2; j_gene: TRBJ2-2; abundance: -
CDR3aa: CASSLRQTYQETQYF; CDR3nt: TGTGCCAGCAGTTTACGACAAACCTACCAAGAGACCCAGTACTTC; v_gene: TRBV27; d_gene: -; j_gene: TRBJ2-5; abundance: -
CDR3aa: CASSIRRGSSYNEQFF; CDR3nt: TGTGCCAGTAGTATACGGCGGGGGAGCTCCTACAATGAGCAGTTCTTC; v_gene: TRBV19; d_gene: TRBD2; j_gene: TRBJ2-1; abundance: once
CDR3aa: CASSQREGGYEQYF; CDR3nt: TGCGCCAGCAGCCAACGTGAGGGTGGCTACGAGCAGTACTTC; v_gene: TRBV4-1; d_gene: -; j_gene: TRBJ2-7; abundance: -
CDR3aa: CASSLAGAGGLNEQFF; CDR3nt: TGTGCCAGCAGCTTAGCGGGAGCGGGGGGGCTGAATGAGCAGTTCTTC; v_gene: TRBV11-2; d_gene: TRBD2; j_gene: TRBJ2-1; abundance: -
CDR3aa: CASSRQWNTEAFF; CDR3nt: TGTGCCAGTAGTCGACAGTGGAACACTGAAGCTTTCTTT; v_gene: TRBV19; d_gene: -; j_gene: TRBJ1-1; abundance: -
CDR3aa: CASSPLEGGQGEETQYF; CDR3nt: TGTGCCAGCTCACCACTGGAGGGTGGGCAGGGAGAAGAGACCCAGTACTTC; v_gene: TRBV18; d_gene: -; j_gene: TRBJ2-5; abundance: -
CDR3aa: CASSLAADYGYTF; CDR3nt: TGTGCCAGCAGCTTGGCCGCCGACTATGGCTACACCTTC; v_gene: TRBV7-2; d_gene: -; j_gene: TRBJ1-2; abundance: -
CDR3aa: CASTGQGLNTEAFF; CDR3nt: TGTGCCAGCACGGGACAGGGATTGAACACTGAAGCTTTCTTT; v_gene: TRBV27; d_gene: TRBD1; j_gene: TRBJ1-1; abundance: once
CDR3aa: CASSTGTSLYNEQFF; CDR3nt: TGTGCCAGCAGCACCGGGACTTCACTATACAATGAGCAGTTCTTC; v_gene: TRBV2; d_gene: -; j_gene: TRBJ2-1; abundance: -
CDR3aa: CATSREASGSYEQYF; CDR3nt: TGTGCCACCAGCAGAGAGGCTAGCGGATCCTACGAGCAGTACTTC; v_gene: TRBV15; d_gene: TRBD2; j_gene: TRBJ2-7; abundance: few
CDR3aa: CATSRLATYNEQFF; CDR3nt: TGTGCCACCAGTAGACTAGCGACCTACAATGAGCAGTTCTTC; v_gene: TRBV15; d_gene: TRBD2; j_gene: TRBJ2-1; abundance: -
CDR3aa: CASSPPHRLAGEEQYF; CDR3nt: TGTGCCAGCTCACCACCGCATCGCCTAGCGGGAGAAGAGCAGTACTTC; v_gene: TRBV18; d_gene: TRBD2; j_gene: TRBJ2-7; abundance: -
CDR3aa: CASRPTGTSTEAFF; CDR3nt: TGTGCCAGCAGACCAACCGGGACAAGCACTGAAGCTTTCTTT; v_gene: TRBV11-1; d_gene: -; j_gene: TRBJ1-1; abundance: -